Listed below are T cell receptor beta chains from one sample, sequenced in a study of human T cells and chemical hapten exposure. TCRdb reprocessed the RACE reads via MiXCR and lists one record per CDR3 protein. The sample lists 80,000 to 100,000 distinct CDR3 sequences; roughly 7.1% were seen once. This material consisted of whole blood, taken in connection with sensitization to the hapten diphenylcyclopropenone (DPC). These receptors were obtained from a woman in her thirties with alopecia areata. Some clones in this sample may be carry-over from other donors' samples. Both conserved end residues are part of each CDR3. D genes are given only for firm matches. Only some rows state a clone size, as once, few, many or a class for expanded clones.

size	D	V	J	CDR3	DNA
-	-	TRBV10-3	TRBJ1-2	CAISIRQEGGNGYTF	TGTGCCATCAGTATACGACAGGAAGGGGGAAATGGCTACACCTTC
many	-	TRBV27	TRBJ2-3	CASSFYPHDGGQRTDTQYF	TGTGCCAGCAGTTTTTACCCACATGATGGAGGGCAGCGCACAGATACGCAGTATTTT
-	-	TRBV6-2/TRBV6-3	TRBJ2-1	CASSSDWPYNEQFF	TGTGCCAGCAGTTCTGATTGGCCATACAATGAGCAGTTCTTC
many	-	TRBV6-2/TRBV6-3	TRBJ1-4	CASSYWGTSNEKLFF	TGTGCCAGCAGTTACTGGGGGACATCTAATGAAAAACTGTTTTTT
many	-	TRBV13	TRBJ2-1	CASSYGGTSRGYNEQFF	TGTGCCAGCAGCTACGGCGGGACTTCCAGAGGGTACAATGAGCAGTTCTTC
-	-	TRBV6-5	TRBJ2-7	CASSYSNRGTYEQYF	TGTGCCAGCAGTTACTCGAATAGGGGAACCTACGAGCAGTACTTC
many	-	TRBV12-3/TRBV12-4	TRBJ2-3	CASSLGEGSTDTQYF	TGTGCCAGCAGTTTAGGTGAAGGGAGCACAGATACGCAGTATTTT
-	-	TRBV11-3	TRBJ1-1	CASSPHTSEEAFF	TGTGCCAGCAGCCCGCACACTTCTGAAGAAGCTTTCTTT
many	-	TRBV29-1	TRBJ2-3	CSVDRRDTQYF	TGCAGCGTTGATCGGCGAGATACGCAGTATTTT
many	-	TRBV7-9	TRBJ2-2	CASSLAPGARANTGELFF	TGTGCCAGCAGCTTAGCGCCGGGGGCCCGCGCGAACACCGGGGAGCTGTTTTTT
few	-	TRBV7-9	TRBJ1-5	CASSLAAGANQPQHF	TGTGCCAGCAGCTTAGCGGCTGGAGCCAATCAGCCCCAGCATTTT
-	TRBD1	TRBV2	TRBJ1-6	CASRGQGYSPLHF	TGTGCCAGCAGGGGACAGGGTTACTCACCCCTCCACTTT
-	TRBD1	TRBV29-1	TRBJ2-7	CSAGTGVYEQYF	TGCAGCGCCGGGACAGGGGTCTACGAGCAGTACTTC
few	-	TRBV6-1	TRBJ1-2	CASSEVTYGYTF	TGTGCCAGCAGTGAAGTGACCTATGGCTACACCTTC
-	-	TRBV24-1	TRBJ2-3	CATGSDGTDTQYF	TGTGCCACCGGGTCGGACGGTACAGATACGCAGTATTTT
-	TRBD1	TRBV19	TRBJ1-4	CASSNRGMATNEKLFF	TGTGCCAGTAGCAACAGGGGGATGGCAACTAATGAAAAACTGTTTTTT
-	-	TRBV12-3/TRBV12-4	TRBJ1-4	CASSLGPGAPGKLFF	TGTGCCAGCAGTTTAGGTCCGGGAGCCCCTGGGAAACTGTTTTTT
many	TRBD1	TRBV20-1	TRBJ1-5	CSARPRDSRNQPQHF	TGCAGTGCTAGGCCCCGGGACAGTAGGAATCAGCCCCAGCATTTT
-	-	TRBV7-9	TRBJ1-1	CASSLDRSMNTEAFF	TGTGCCAGCAGCTTAGACAGAAGCATGAACACTGAAGCTTTCTTT
-	-	TRBV12-3/TRBV12-4	TRBJ2-2	CASSFLASGELFF	TGTGCCAGCAGTTTCCTAGCGTCCGGGGAGCTGTTTTTT
many	TRBD1	TRBV5-1	TRBJ2-3	CASSLDRQGTDTQYF	TGCGCCAGCAGCTTGGATAGACAGGGAACAGATACGCAGTATTTT
many	-	TRBV3-1	TRBJ2-1	CASSQELRVNEQFF	TGTGCCAGCAGCCAAGAACTGAGGGTCAATGAGCAGTTCTTC
many	TRBD1	TRBV29-1	TRBJ1-2	CSGRTGGEGYTF	TGCAGCGGGAGGACAGGGGGCGAAGGCTACACCTTC
many	-	TRBV5-1	TRBJ1-2	CASTLGTGREGYGYTF	TGCGCCAGCACTTTGGGTACAGGGCGAGAGGGATATGGCTACACCTTC
many	-	TRBV6-5	TRBJ2-7	CASGQYEQYF	TGTGCCAGCGGCCAATACGAGCAGTACTTC
many	-	TRBV14	TRBJ2-2	CASRVQSNTGELFF	TGTGCCAGCAGGGTCCAGTCGAACACCGGGGAGCTGTTTTTT
few	-	TRBV7-2	TRBJ1-1	CASSLVGSLSNTEAFF	TGTGCCAGCAGCTTAGTGGGATCACTGAGTAACACTGAAGCTTTCTTT
few	TRBD1	TRBV6-5	TRBJ1-4	CASTRQGGEKLFF	TGTGCCAGCACCCGACAGGGGGGCGAAAAACTGTTTTTT
few	TRBD1	TRBV20-1	TRBJ1-4	CSARDAYRDRGSTNEKLFF	TGCAGTGCTAGAGACGCGTACCGGGACAGGGGGTCAACTAATGAAAAACTGTTTTTT
few	-	TRBV11-1	TRBJ1-4	CASRPTGSVEKLFF	TGTGCCAGCAGACCAACAGGGAGCGTGGAAAAACTGTTTTTT
few	TRBD1	TRBV12-3/TRBV12-4	TRBJ1-4	CASSSYGTGSEKLFF	TGTGCCAGCAGTTCCTACGGGACAGGGAGCGAAAAACTGTTTTTT
many	-	TRBV12-3/TRBV12-4	TRBJ2-7	CASSPRGKRTSYEQYF	TGTGCCAGCAGTCCCCGAGGAAAGAGGACCTCCTACGAGCAGTACTTC
-	-	TRBV18	TRBJ2-3	CASSPPSTDTQYF	TGTGCCAGCTCACCTCCAAGTACAGATACGCAGTATTTT
few	-	TRBV12-3/TRBV12-4	TRBJ2-7	CASSLALSGGEGEQYF	TGTGCCAGCAGTTTAGCGCTGTCAGGGGGGGAAGGAGAGCAGTACTTC
many	-	TRBV27	TRBJ2-7	CASSLSGVPYEQYF	TGTGCCAGCAGTTTATCTGGGGTTCCCTACGAGCAGTACTTC
many	-	TRBV6-1	TRBJ1-5	CASSVSRDQPQHF	TGTGCCAGCAGTGTTTCGAGGGATCAGCCCCAGCATTTT
few	-	TRBV7-2	TRBJ2-7	CASRQSLAGDYEQYF	TGTGCCAGCAGACAATCTCTGGCAGGGGACTACGAGCAGTACTTC
few	-	TRBV30	TRBJ2-1	CAWMGHNYNEQFF	TGTGCCTGGATGGGCCACAACTACAATGAGCAGTTCTTC
many	-	TRBV6-5	TRBJ2-1	CASRKTGSYNEQFF	TGTGCCAGCAGGAAAACAGGATCCTACAATGAGCAGTTCTTC
many	-	TRBV20-1	TRBJ1-3	CSADGGTGNTIYF	TGCAGTGCCGACGGGGGTACTGGAAACACCATATATTTT
-	-	TRBV6-1	TRBJ2-3	CASTDPTSTDTQYF	TGTGCCAGCACCGACCCCACTAGCACAGATACGCAGTATTTT
many	-	TRBV20-1	TRBJ2-3	CSASYRADTQYF	TGCAGTGCTAGTTACAGGGCGGATACGCAGTATTTT
many	-	TRBV20-1	TRBJ1-2	CSARQGNYGYTF	TGCAGTGCTAGGCAGGGGAACTATGGCTACACCTTC
many	-	TRBV7-9	TRBJ2-7	CASSPPGGPYEQYF	TGTGCCAGCAGCCCTCCCGGCGGACCCTACGAGCAGTACTTC
many	TRBD1	TRBV6-6	TRBJ2-1	CAIRSGTGPVNEQFF	TGTGCCATCAGATCTGGGACAGGGCCGGTCAATGAGCAGTTCTTC
many	TRBD2	TRBV7-2	TRBJ2-3	CASSLGLAGSTDTQYF	TGTGCCAGCAGCTTAGGGCTAGCGGGGTCCACAGATACGCAGTATTTT
many	-	TRBV10-1	TRBJ2-3	CASETDTQYF	TGCGCCAGCGAAACAGATACGCAGTATTTT
-	TRBD2	TRBV5-1	TRBJ2-3	CASSPGLVGTDTQYF	TGCGCCAGCAGCCCTGGACTAGTGGGTACAGATACGCAGTATTTT
many	TRBD2	TRBV3-1	TRBJ2-7	CASSQDKTSGSYEQYF	TGTGCCAGCAGCCAAGATAAAACTAGCGGGTCCTACGAGCAGTACTTC
many	-	TRBV6-2/TRBV6-3	TRBJ2-2	CASSRGTNTGELFF	TGTGCCAGCAGTAGGGGCACGAACACCGGGGAGCTGTTTTTT
many	-	TRBV12-3/TRBV12-4	TRBJ2-1	CASTSLAASSYNEQFF	TGTGCCAGCACTTCCTTGGCGGCAAGCTCCTACAATGAGCAGTTCTTC
many	-	TRBV2	TRBJ1-2	CASSDWQGKNYGYTF	TGTGCCAGCAGTGATTGGCAAGGAAAGAACTATGGCTACACCTTC
many	TRBD1	TRBV5-1	TRBJ1-2	CASSITGGDYGYTF	TGCGCCAGCAGCATAACAGGGGGCGACTATGGCTACACCTTC
many	-	TRBV2	TRBJ1-5	CASSMNRVGQPQHF	TGTGCCAGCAGTATGAACAGGGTAGGTCAGCCCCAGCATTTT